This T cell receptor beta chain originates from a study of Ad26.COV2.S vaccination and SARS-CoV-2 variants. General study findings and limits: Reported post-vaccination CD8+ and CD4+ T cell responses to spike showed substantial breadth.

Comments on this clone: What it binds is unknown.

Libraries were prepared by immunoSEQ multiplex PCR; TCRdb keeps only in-frame clonotypes and omits some of them. The repertoire has 200,000 to 250,000 clones, roughly 88% of them found once; the top ten carry about 10%. Treatment: over 15 received Ad26.COV2.S at low or high dose, single or two shots; about 5 received placebo; per-sample allocation not given. Specimen acquisition occurred on day 63 following the initial vaccine or placebo injection. It was Wuhan-strain SARS-CoV-2 spike that the Ad26 vaccine vector expressed. The germline gives CDR1 LGHNA, CDR2 YSLEER. V lost 0 bases and J lost 2, with 14 bases in between. The CDR3 loop spans 16 amino acids.

The source of this sequence is a person between 18 and 59 years old who received the Ad26.COV2.S COVID-19 vaccine or a placebo. The material was peripheral blood, obtained in a trial of Ad26.COV2.S vaccine versus placebo. J is TRBJ2-7 and V is TRBV4-3; D is perhaps TRBD1 (6 bases). CDR3 in amino acids: CASSQDRRTVTYEQYF. As DNA, the CDR3 is TGCGCCAGCAGCCAAGATAGGAGGACAGTAACCTACGAGCAGTACTTC.